This TCR beta chain is drawn from a study of regulatory T cells in long-lasting Graves disease. Comments on this clonotype: Antigen unknown.

V was pared by 5 bases and J by 6 bases, with 23 bases between. Germline CDR1 and CDR2: MDHEN and SYDVKM. The CDR3 runs 17 residues. The authors built TCR beta libraries using iRepertoire HTBI primers and Arm-PCR of CDR3 regions. MiXCR, applied by TCRdb to the multiplex PCR reads, yields one record per CDR3 protein. The top ten hold about two fifths of the sample, which has 650,000 to 700,000 distinct CDR3 sequences, 30% seen once. Whole-study results and caveats: There was favoring of TRBV28, TRBJ1-2 and TRBJ2-5 in persistent disease.

Time point indicated: persistent/refractory GD, antithyroid drugs over 5 years with positive TRAb. PBMCs were the source of the RNA used for TCR sequencing. The sequence was obtained from a female donor with Graves disease. V gene TRBV28 combines with J gene TRBJ1-5, with D unresolved. The material was peripheral blood mononuclear cells (PBMCs), obtained when the disease was refractory, from a patient treated with antithyroid drugs. The CDR3 spells CASSSGVASYNPQPQHF. The CDR3 DNA reads TGTGCCAGCAGTAGCGGGGTGGCATCGTATAACCCTCAGCCCCAGCATTTT.